This T cell receptor (beta chain) was recovered during a study of shared clonotypes between healthy human individuals. Study-level findings and limits: The study drew on few donors, limiting represented genetic and exposure-history diversity. Across subsets, estimated richness was generally greater for naive than for memory populations.

Roughly 33,000 T cell genomes, or approximately 200 ng DNA, went into the sorted-subset replicate PCRs. Original handling: ImmunoSEQ output lacked quality scores and full-length reads, limiting matched filtering. The protocol was immunoSEQ multiplex PCR, while the TCRdb copy is restricted to in-frame clones and leaves out a portion. The DNA was the basis for D and trimming; V, J and clone size are from that table. The table shows 600,000 to 700,000 clones, with around 78% occurring only once. V was cut by 9 bases and J by 0 bases, with 17 bases left in between. The CDR3 has 15 amino acids. The germline V gene encodes CDR1 MDHEN and CDR2 SYDVKM. As to this clone: Its specificity is unknown.

The sequenced material came from memory CD4+ T cells sorted from blood. The subset denotes: CD45RA-negative fraction. The chain employs TRBV28 and TRBJ1-1, with D uncertain. The sequence was collected from a woman younger than 45 in good health. The CDR3 here is CASHIMRGVNTEAFF. The CDR3 region has the DNA TGTGCCAGTCACATTATGCGGGGAGTGAACACTGAAGCTTTCTTT.